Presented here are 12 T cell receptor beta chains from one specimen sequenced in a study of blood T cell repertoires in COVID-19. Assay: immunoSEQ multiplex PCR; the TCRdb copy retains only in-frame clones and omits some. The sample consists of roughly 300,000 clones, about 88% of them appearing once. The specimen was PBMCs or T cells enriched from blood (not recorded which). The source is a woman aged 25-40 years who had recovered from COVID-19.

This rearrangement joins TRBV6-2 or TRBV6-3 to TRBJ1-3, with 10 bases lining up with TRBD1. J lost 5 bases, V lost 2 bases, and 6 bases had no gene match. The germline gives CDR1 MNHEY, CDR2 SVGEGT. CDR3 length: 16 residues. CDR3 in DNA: TGTGCCAGCAGTTACCGAGGGGACAGGGGAAGAAACACCATATATTTT. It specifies CASSYRGDRGRNTIYF.

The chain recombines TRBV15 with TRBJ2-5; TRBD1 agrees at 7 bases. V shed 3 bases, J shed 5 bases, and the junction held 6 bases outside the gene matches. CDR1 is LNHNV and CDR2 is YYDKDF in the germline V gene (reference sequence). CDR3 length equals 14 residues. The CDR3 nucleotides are TGTGCCACCAGCAGGTCCAGGGGGAGCGAGACCCAGTACTTC. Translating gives CATSRSRGSETQYF.

As DNA, the CDR3 is TGCGCCAGCAGCCAAGTGACAGGGGCAAATAATTCACCCCTCCACTTT. This codes for CASSQVTGANNSPLHF. The V and J genes are TRBV4-1 and TRBJ1-6, with TRBD1 matching 8 bases. The V segment lost 1 base and the J segment 5 bases; nucleotides outside the gene matches: 4. This CDR3 has 16 amino acids. CDR1 MGHRA and CDR2 YSYEKL come from the germline V gene.

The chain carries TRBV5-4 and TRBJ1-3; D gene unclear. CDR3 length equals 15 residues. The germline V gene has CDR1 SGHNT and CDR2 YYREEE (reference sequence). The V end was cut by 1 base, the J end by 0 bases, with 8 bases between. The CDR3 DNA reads TGTGCCAGCAGCTTGACCGGGATCTCTGGAAACACCATATATTTT. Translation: CASSLTGISGNTIYF.

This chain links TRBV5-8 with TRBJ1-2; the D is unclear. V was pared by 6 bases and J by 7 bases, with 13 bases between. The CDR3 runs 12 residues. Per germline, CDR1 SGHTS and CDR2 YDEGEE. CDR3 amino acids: CASTERGVGYTF. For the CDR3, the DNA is TGTGCCAGCACCGAGCGGGGTGTTGGCTACACCTTC.

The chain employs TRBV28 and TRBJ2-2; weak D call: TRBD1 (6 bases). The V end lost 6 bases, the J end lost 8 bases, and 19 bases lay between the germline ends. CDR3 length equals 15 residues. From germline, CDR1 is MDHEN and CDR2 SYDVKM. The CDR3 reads CASRLRTAGEGELFF. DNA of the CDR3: TGTGCCAGCAGGCTACGGACAGCAGGAGAGGGGGAGCTGTTTTTT. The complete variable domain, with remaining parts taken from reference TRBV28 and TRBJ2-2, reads DVKVTQSSRYLVKRTGEKVFLECVQDMDHENMFWYRQDPGLGLRLIYFSYDVKMKEKGDIPEGYSVSREKKERFSLILESASTNQTSMYLCASRLRTAGEGELFFGEGSRLTVL.

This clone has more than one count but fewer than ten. The CDR3 DNA follows: TGTGCCAGCAGCTCACAGGGGGCGGTCGGGAATTCACCCCTCCACTTT. Its protein is CASSSQGAVGNSPLHF. The chain combines TRBV7-2 with TRBJ1-6, with 9 positions matching TRBD1. This CDR3 region has 16 residues. Germline V CDR1 and CDR2: SGHTA, FQGNSA. V trimming: 4 bases; J trimming: 7 bases; junction bases outside the gene matches: 8.

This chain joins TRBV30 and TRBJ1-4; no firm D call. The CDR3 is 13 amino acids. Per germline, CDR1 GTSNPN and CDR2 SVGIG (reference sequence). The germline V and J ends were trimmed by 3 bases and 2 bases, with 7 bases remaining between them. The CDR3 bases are TGTGCCTGGAGCCCTTTCACTAATGAAAAACTGTTTTTT. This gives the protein CAWSPFTNEKLFF.

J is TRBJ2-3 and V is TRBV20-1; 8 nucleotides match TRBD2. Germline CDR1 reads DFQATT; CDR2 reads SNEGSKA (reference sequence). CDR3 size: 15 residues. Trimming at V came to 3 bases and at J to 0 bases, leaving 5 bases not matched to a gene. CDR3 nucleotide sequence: TGCAGTGCTAGTATCAGCGGGGGTAGCACAGATACGCAGTATTTT. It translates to CSASISGGSTDTQYF.

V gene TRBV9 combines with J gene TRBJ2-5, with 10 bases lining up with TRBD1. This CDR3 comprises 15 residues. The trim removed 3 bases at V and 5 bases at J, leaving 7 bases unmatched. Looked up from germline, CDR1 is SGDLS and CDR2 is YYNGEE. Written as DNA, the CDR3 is TGTGCCAGCAGCGCCTCCGGGACAGGGGTCGAGACCCAGTACTTC. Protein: CASSASGTGVETQYF.

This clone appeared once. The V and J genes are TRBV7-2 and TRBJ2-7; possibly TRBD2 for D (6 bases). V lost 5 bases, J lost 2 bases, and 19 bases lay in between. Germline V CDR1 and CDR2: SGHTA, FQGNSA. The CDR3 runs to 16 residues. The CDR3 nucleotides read TGTGCCAGCAGCCCACGAACCGGGACTCATGCCTACGAGCAGTACTTC. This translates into CASSPRTGTHAYEQYF.

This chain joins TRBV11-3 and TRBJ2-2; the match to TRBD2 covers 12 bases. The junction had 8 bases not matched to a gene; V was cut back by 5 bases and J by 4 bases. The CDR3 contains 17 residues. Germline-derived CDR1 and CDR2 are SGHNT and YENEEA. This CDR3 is CASSPSGGAGGTGELFF. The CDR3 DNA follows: TGTGCCAGCAGCCCTAGCGGGGGGGCCGGGGGCACCGGGGAGCTGTTTTTT.